The next 7 T cell receptor beta chains were all read from a single sample in a study of lymphopenia after photon versus proton radiotherapy. Some clones are missing from TCRdb's copy, which holds only in-frame ones; the method was immunoSEQ multiplex PCR. The sample consists of around 33,000 clones, roughly 89% of them appearing once. Sequences were derived from peripheral blood, sampled from a patient treated with proton-based radiotherapy. These receptors originate from a woman in her seventies with pancreatic cancer. Some clones in this sample may be carry-over from other donors' samples.

V usage is TRBV6-6 and J usage is TRBJ1-1, with 8 bases matching TRBD1. The V and J ends lost 5 bases and 6 bases, in that order; junction bases with no gene match: 11. The CDR3 runs to 15 residues. Germline CDR1 reads MNHNY; CDR2 reads SVGAGI (reference sequence). For the CDR3, the DNA is TGTGCCAGCAGTGATTTAAGGACAGGGCGCCCTGAAGCTTTCTTT. This sequence encodes CASSDLRTGRPEAFF.

This chain joins TRBV11-2 and TRBJ1-1; 9 bases map to TRBD1. Germline V gives CDR1 SGHAT, CDR2 FQNNGV. V lost 4 bases, J lost 4 bases, and 7 bases stayed unmatched. The CDR3 extends over 15 amino acids. CDR3 amino acids: CASSSYRGLGTEAFF. The CDR3 DNA follows: TGTGCCAGCAGCTCCTACAGGGGGCTTGGCACTGAAGCTTTCTTT. The full variable domain, its missing parts supplied by reference TRBV11-2 and TRBJ1-1, is EAGVAQSPRYKIIEKRQSVAFWCNPISGHATLYWYQQILGQGPKLLIQFQNNGVVDDSQLPKDRFSAERLKGVDSTLKIQPAKLEDSAVYLCASSSYRGLGTEAFFGQGTRLTVV.

The chain links TRBV11-2 to TRBJ1-1; 8 bases are shared with TRBD1. CDR1 and CDR2 from the germline V gene are SGHAT and FQNNGV. This CDR3 is 15 amino acids long. The ends lost 5 bases at V and 2 bases at J; junction bases unmatched: 7. The CDR3 loop is CASSRYRGDNTEAFF. CDR3 sequence (DNA): TGTGCCAGCAGCCGATACAGGGGGGATAACACTGAAGCTTTCTTT.

This clone was picked up one time. The chain uses TRBV19 and TRBJ1-4; D remains unclear. This CDR3 is built from 14 residues. Germline assignment: CDR1 LNHDA and CDR2 SQIVND (reference sequence). The V end was cut by 2 bases, the J end by 4 bases, with 8 bases between. DNA for the CDR3: TGTGCCAGTAGTATACCGACGGGTAATGAAAAACTGTTTTTT. This codes for CASSIPTGNEKLFF.

This chain joins TRBV30 and TRBJ1-3, with 7 nucleotides matching TRBD1. CDR3 size: 15 residues. Trimming removed 2 bases from V and 0 bases from J; junction bases left unmatched: 4. CDR1 is GTSNPN and CDR2 is SVGIG in the germline V gene (reference sequence). In nucleotides, the CDR3 is TGTGCCTGGAGTCGATCAGGGGGCTCTGGAAACACCATATATTTT. Amino acids: CAWSRSGGSGNTIYF. Combining the CDR3 with reference TRBV30 and TRBJ1-3 gives the whole variable domain SQTIHQWPATLVQPVGSPLSLECTVEGTSNPNLYWYRQAAGRGLQLLFYSVGIGQISSEVPQNLSASRPQDRQFILSSKKLLLSDSGFYLCAWSRSGGSGNTIYFGEGSWLTVV.

V and J are TRBV19 and TRBJ1-5, with D possibly being TRBD1 (6 bases). The CDR3 totals 17 residues. The V and J ends lost 3 bases and 3 bases respectively, with 18 bases between them. The germline V gene has CDR1 LNHDA and CDR2 SQIVND (reference sequence). CDR3 sequence reads: CASSIGQGNGLNQPQHF. The CDR3 nucleotides read TGTGCCAGTAGTATTGGGCAGGGGAACGGCCTCAATCAGCCCCAGCATTTT.

The chain is built from TRBV19 and TRBJ1-2, with TRBD1 matching over 7 bases. The V gene end was trimmed by 7 bases and the J gene end by 4 bases; junction bases not matched to a gene: 9. The CDR3 consists of 14 residues. Per the germline V gene, CDR1 is LNHDA and CDR2 is SQIVND (reference sequence). The CDR3 sequence: CASKPGQEGYGYTF. The CDR3 DNA reads TGTGCCAGTAAACCTGGACAGGAGGGCTATGGCTACACCTTC.